Below, one T cell receptor beta chain is given with its context. What was amplified from RNA transcripts were TCR beta CDR3 regions. A set of HTBI primers served as the primers for a first-round RT-PCR of the TCR CDR3. Each CDR3 protein is one row after TCRdb ran MiXCR on the multiplex PCR reads. This sample has about 360,000 distinct CDR3 sequences, with over 15% found just once. Graves' hyperthyroidism qualified as stable when ophthalmopathy did not progress within 18 months. Orbital computed tomography and thyroid ultrasound, together with serum TRAb and thyroxine and clinical symptoms, were used for diagnoses. PBMCs were collected from a roughly 10 ml volume of fresh peripheral blood. This specimen belongs to a study of T cells in Graves' hyperthyroidism and ophthalmopathy. The overall study: At initial diagnosis, before any treatment had begun, peripheral blood was obtained.

The CDR3 has 12 residues. Germline-derived CDR1 and CDR2 are SEHNR and FQNEAQ (reference sequence). Trimming pared 5 bases from V and 5 bases from J, leaving 9 bases between. The V and J genes are TRBV7-9 and TRBJ2-5; D is uncertain. The TCR originated in a woman aged 18 to 35 with Graves' hyperthyroidism. Source material: blood. This CDR3 is CASSRREETQYF. In DNA, the CDR3 is TGTGCCAGCAGCCGCCGCGAGGAGACCCAGTACTTC.